What follows are 12 T cell receptor beta chains derived from one specimen sequenced in a study of cytomegalovirus exposure and HLA in healthy donors. In the PCR, 60 Vbeta and 13 Jbeta primers were used. The table came from immunoSEQ multiplex PCR; TCRdb's copy has only in-frame clones and leaves some out. Of under 130,000 clones detected, 74% appear once; the ten largest clones hold roughly 2.5%. The material sequenced was PBMCs. The origin of the receptors is a man in his forties or fifties in good health and CMV-seropositive.

CDR3 nucleotide sequence: TGTGCCAGCAGTCGAGGGGAGGACTATGGCTACACCTTC. Translation: CASSRGEDYGYTF. The genes are TRBV5-4 and TRBJ1-2; a weak D match, TRBD1 (5 bases). Germline V gene data show CDR1 as SGHNT and CDR2 as YYREEE (reference sequence). Trimming stripped 5 bases from V and 3 bases from J, with 11 bases between. CDR3 size: 13 residues.

The chain has TRBV7-8 and TRBJ1-6; D is undetermined. CDR1 is SGHVS and CDR2 is FQNEAQ in the germline V gene. The CDR3 has 14 amino acids. V lost 3 bases, J lost 10 bases, and 13 bases lay in between. The CDR3 sequence: CASSFAAGNSPLHF. CDR3 DNA: TGTGCCAGCAGCTTTGCTGCCGGGAACTCACCCCTCCACTTT. The full variable domain, completed using reference TRBV7-8 and TRBJ1-6, is GAGVSQSPRYKVAKRGQDVALRCDPISGHVSLFWYQQALGQGPEFLTYFQNEAQLDKSGLPSDRFFAERPEGSVSTLKIQRTQQEDSAVYLCASSFAAGNSPLHFGNGTRLTVT.

Of note for this clone: The same CDR3 also results from other DNA sequences found in this sample. J is TRBJ2-7 and V is TRBV19; 7 bases agree with TRBD2. V gave up 2 bases and J gave up 4 bases; unmatched junction bases: 2. Germline CDR1 LNHDA, CDR2 SQIVND (reference sequence). The CDR3 sequence is 13 residues long. The CDR3: CASSILGGYEQYF. CDR3 nucleotide sequence: TGTGCCAGTAGTATATTGGGAGGGTACGAGCAGTACTTC.

This chain links TRBV18 with TRBJ2-7; 7 bases match TRBD1. CDR1 is KGHSH and CDR2 is LQKENI in the germline V gene. The CDR3 length is 14 residues. The J segment lost 5 bases and the V segment lost 3 bases, leaving 7 bases of the junction unmatched. The CDR3 region has the DNA TGTGCCAGCTCACCTTGGACAGGCGACAACGAGCAGTACTTC. Translation: CASSPWTGDNEQYF. Full variable domain (outside the CDR3, taken from reference TRBV18 and TRBJ2-7): NAGVMQNPRHLVRRRGQEARLRCSPMKGHSHVYWYRQLPEEGLKFMVYLQKENIIDESGMPKERFSAEFPKEGPSILRIQQVVRGDSAAYFCASSPWTGDNEQYFGPGTRLTVT.

The rearrangement uses TRBV7-7 and TRBJ2-3; TRBD1 might be the D (5 bases). The CDR3 spans 15 residues. Germline V gene sequence: CDR1 SSHAT, CDR2 FNYEAQ (reference sequence). V lost 0 bases and J 2 bases, leaving 9 bases between the germline ends. The CDR3 protein is CASSLAGRDTDTQYF. CDR3 in DNA: TGTGCCAGCAGCTTAGCGGGGCGAGACACAGATACGCAGTATTTT.

This clone showed up just a few times. This sequence joins TRBV18 and TRBJ2-1; unclear D gene. V was clipped by 2 bases and J by 6 bases, with 8 bases between them. CDR3 length: 13 amino acids. Germline lookup yields CDR1 KGHSH and CDR2 LQKENI. The CDR3 DNA reads as TGTGCCAGCTCACCATCGCGTATCAATGAGCAGTTCTTC. Its translation: CASSPSRINEQFF.

The chain combines TRBV7-6 with TRBJ2-7, with 8 bases matching TRBD2. Trimming at V came to 5 bases and at J to 2 bases, leaving 5 bases not matched to a gene. The CDR3 is 14 residues long. Germline CDR1 and CDR2: SGHVS and FNYEAQ. DNA for the CDR3: TGTGCCAGCAGCAAAACTAGCGGTCCCTACGAGCAGTACTTC. Encoded protein: CASSKTSGPYEQYF.

This clone was detected only a few times. The genes are TRBV28 and TRBJ1-2; 11 bases fit TRBD1. The CDR3 covers 16 residues. Germline values: CDR1 MDHEN, CDR2 SYDVKM. The J segment lost 0 bases and the V segment lost 5 bases, leaving 5 bases of the junction unmatched. CDR3 DNA: TGTGCCAGCAGTCCGGACAGGGGGCAAGCTAACTATGGCTACACCTTC. Protein: CASSPDRGQANYGYTF.

The rearrangement links TRBV29-1 to TRBJ1-1; TRBD1 might be the D (6 bases). CDR3 size: 14 residues. Per the germline V gene, CDR1 is SQVTM and CDR2 is ANQGSEA. V was clipped by 0 bases and J by 2 bases, with 10 bases between them. The CDR3: CSVEDRTVNTEAFF. CDR3 DNA: TGCAGCGTTGAAGATCGGACAGTCAACACTGAAGCTTTCTTT.

This clone was seen a handful of times. The chain recombines TRBV9 with TRBJ1-2; a possible D gene is TRBD1 (5 bases). CDR3 length equals 16 residues. V lost 0 bases, J lost 2 bases, and 14 bases lay in between. The germline gives CDR1 SGDLS, CDR2 YYNGEE. CDR3 nucleotides: TGTGCCAGCAGCGTAGGGGACCCAGGAGGGAACTATGGCTACACCTTC. Amino acids: CASSVGDPGGNYGYTF.

This rearrangement joins TRBV2 to TRBJ2-6, with TRBD2 as a possible D gene (6 bases). This CDR3 contains 16 residues. The germline CDR1 and CDR2 sequences are SNHLY and FYNNEI. The V and J ends lost 7 bases and 0 bases respectively, with 13 bases between them. CDR3: CASNGGVSSGANVLTF. In DNA, the CDR3 is TGTGCCAGCAACGGAGGGGTGAGCTCTGGGGCCAACGTCCTGACTTTC.

J is TRBJ1-2 and V is TRBV6-5; D is possibly TRBD1 (6 bases). CDR3 length: 14 residues. Trimming took 4 bases from V and 3 from J, leaving 12 bases between them. Germline-derived CDR1 and CDR2 are MNHEY and SVGAGI. CDR3: CASSSLGQYYGYTF. The DNA of the CDR3 is TGTGCCAGCAGTTCCCTCGGACAGTACTATGGCTACACCTTC.